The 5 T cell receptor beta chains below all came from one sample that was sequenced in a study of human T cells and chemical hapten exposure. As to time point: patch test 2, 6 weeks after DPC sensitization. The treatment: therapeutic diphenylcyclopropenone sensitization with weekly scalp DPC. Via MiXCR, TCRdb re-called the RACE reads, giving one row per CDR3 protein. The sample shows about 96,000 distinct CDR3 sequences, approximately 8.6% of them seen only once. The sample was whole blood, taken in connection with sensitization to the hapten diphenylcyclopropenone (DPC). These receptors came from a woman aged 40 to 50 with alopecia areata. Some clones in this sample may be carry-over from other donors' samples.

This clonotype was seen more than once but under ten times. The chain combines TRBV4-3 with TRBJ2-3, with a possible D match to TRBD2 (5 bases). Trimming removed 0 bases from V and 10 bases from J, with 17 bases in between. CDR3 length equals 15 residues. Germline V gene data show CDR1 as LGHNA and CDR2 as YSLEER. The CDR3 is CASSQDSMASSAQYF. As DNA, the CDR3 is TGCGCCAGCAGCCAAGATTCCATGGCTAGCAGTGCGCAGTATTTT.

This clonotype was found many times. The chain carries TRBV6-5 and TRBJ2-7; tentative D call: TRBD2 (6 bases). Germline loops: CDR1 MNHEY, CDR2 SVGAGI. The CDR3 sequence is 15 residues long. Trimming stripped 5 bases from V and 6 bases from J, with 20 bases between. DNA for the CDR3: TGTGCCAGCAGTACTCGGACTAACGAACCTCGCGAGCAGTACTTC. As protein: CASSTRTNEPREQYF.

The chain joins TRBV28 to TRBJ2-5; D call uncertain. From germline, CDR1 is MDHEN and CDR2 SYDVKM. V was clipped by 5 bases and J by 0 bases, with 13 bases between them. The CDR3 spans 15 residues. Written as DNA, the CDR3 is TGTGCCAGCAGTCTCGTAAACGCCCACCAAGAGACCCAGTACTTC. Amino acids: CASSLVNAHQETQYF.

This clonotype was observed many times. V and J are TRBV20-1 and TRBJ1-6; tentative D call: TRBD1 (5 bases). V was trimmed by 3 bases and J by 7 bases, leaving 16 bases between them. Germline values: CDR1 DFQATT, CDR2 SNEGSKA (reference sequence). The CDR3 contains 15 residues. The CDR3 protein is CSARGPGLLNSPLHF. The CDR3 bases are TGCAGTGCTAGGGGCCCGGGACTCTTGAATTCACCCCTCCACTTT.

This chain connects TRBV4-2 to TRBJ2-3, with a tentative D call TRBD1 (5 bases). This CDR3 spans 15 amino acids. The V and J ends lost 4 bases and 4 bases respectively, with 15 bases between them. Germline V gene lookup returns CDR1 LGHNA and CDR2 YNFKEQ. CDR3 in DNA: TGTGCCAGCAGCCTACAGGCGGCCCCGTCAGATACGCAGTATTTT. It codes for CASSLQAAPSDTQYF.